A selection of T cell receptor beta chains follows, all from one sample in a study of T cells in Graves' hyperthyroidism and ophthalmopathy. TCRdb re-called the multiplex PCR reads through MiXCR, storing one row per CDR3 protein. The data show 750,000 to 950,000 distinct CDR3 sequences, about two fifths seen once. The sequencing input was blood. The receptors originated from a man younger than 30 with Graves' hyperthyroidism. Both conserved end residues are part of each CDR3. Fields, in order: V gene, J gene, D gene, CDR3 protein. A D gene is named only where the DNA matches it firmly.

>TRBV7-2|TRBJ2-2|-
CASSHSYTGGGTSGELFF
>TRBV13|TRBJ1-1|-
CASSLVGGLTNTEAFF
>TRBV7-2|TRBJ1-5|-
CASSLNHGYSNQPQHF
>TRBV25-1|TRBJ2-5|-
CASMRRETQYF
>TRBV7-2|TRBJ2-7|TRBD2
CASSLGLAGRPYEQYF
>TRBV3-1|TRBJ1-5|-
CASSQGTINQPQHF
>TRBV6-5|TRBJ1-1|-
CASTLDSMNTEAFF
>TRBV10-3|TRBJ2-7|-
CASSYPGASYEQYF
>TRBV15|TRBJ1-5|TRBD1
CATSRLRGQQPQHF
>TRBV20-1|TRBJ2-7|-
CSATSLGRHIISYEQYF
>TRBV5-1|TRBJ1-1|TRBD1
CASSLRGQEAFF
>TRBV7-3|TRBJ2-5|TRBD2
CASSPETSGPQETQYF
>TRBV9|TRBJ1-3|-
CASSYGLGDTIYF
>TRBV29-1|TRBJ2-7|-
CSVGGQRESEQYF
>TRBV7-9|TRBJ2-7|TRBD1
CASSTTPRGQYEQYF
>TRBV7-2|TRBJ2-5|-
CASSLEGGASETQYF
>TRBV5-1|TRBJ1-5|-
CASSLEGLNQPQHF
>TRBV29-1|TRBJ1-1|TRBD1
CSVEVGQGDTEAFF
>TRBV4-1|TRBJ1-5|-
CASSQDRGRYHQPQHF
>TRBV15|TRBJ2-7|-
CATSSDRIYEQYF
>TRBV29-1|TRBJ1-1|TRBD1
CSVGQGFLEAFF
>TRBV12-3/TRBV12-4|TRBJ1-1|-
CASSLRWGVNTEAFF
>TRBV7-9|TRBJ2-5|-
CASSQDLRGQETQYF
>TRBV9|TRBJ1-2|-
CASSPGGISHGYTF
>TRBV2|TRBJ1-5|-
CASSEVASNQPQHF
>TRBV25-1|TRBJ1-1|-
CASSWVGNTEAFF
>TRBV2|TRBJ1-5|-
CASTAVGGRSNQPQHF
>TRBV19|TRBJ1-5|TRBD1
CASWDSSYSNQPQHF
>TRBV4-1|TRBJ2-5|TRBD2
CASSQDRTRIETQYF
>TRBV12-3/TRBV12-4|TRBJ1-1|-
CASSHGLGSEAFF
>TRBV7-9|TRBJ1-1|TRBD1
CASSLNQGAEAFF
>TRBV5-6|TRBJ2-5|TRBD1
CAGSRDRLAPETQYF
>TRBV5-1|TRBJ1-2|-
CASSLTGLPRSYTF
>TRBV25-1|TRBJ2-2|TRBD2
CASSHAGTSGMGAGELFF